This T cell receptor beta chain was sequenced in a study of technical replicates of blood from a few donors. Some clones are missing from TCRdb's copy, which holds only in-frame ones; the method was immunoSEQ multiplex PCR. The table has under 15,000 clones, 80% to 95% seen once; the top ten hold 9.1%. This CDR3 contains 15 residues. V shed 1 base, J shed 3 bases, and the junction held 3 bases outside the gene matches. CDR1 SGHTA and CDR2 FQGNSA come from the germline V gene. Source material: PBMCs. This chain uses TRBV7-2 with TRBJ2-1, with TRBD2 identical over 7 bases. The TCR comes from a human donor in good health. The CDR3 DNA sequence: TGTGCCAGCAGCTTAGAAACGGGGGGCTACAATGAGCAGTTCTTC. It translates to CASSLETGGYNEQFF.